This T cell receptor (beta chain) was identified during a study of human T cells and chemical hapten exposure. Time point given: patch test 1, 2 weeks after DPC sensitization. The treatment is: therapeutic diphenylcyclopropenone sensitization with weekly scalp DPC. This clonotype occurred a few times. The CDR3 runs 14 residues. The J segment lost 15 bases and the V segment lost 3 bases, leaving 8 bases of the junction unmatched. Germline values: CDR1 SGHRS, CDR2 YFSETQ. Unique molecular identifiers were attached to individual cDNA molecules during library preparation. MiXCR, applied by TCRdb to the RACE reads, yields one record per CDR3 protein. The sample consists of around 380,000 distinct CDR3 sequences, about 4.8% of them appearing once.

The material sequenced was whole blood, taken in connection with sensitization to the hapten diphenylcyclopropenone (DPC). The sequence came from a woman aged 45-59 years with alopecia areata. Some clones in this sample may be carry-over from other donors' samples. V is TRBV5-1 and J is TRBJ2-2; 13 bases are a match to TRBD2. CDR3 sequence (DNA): TGCGCCAGCAGCTCCACCGGGACTAGCGGGAAGGTGTTTTTT. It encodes CASSSTGTSGKVFF. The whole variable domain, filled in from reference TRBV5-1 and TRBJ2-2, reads KAGVTQTPRYLIKTRGQQVTLSCSPISGHRSVSWYQQTPGQGLQFLFEYFSETQRNKGNFPGRFSGRQFSNSRSEMNVSTLELGDSALYLCASSSTGTSGKVFFGEGSRLTVL.